This T cell receptor (beta chain) was captured in a study of blood T cells in healthy people across ages. The V gene lost 5 bases and the J gene lost 2 bases, with 15 bases spanning the gap. This CDR3 is built from 15 residues. Primers used in a second PCR of roughly 7 to 12 cycles were a sample-barcoded 5' primer and a J-beta primer mix. TCRdb passed the 5' RACE reads through MiXCR, listing each CDR3 protein once. The sample lists 500,000 to 550,000 distinct CDR3 sequences; more than 20% were seen once. The same specimen was also included in a second study, on T cells of mothers and their children.

What was sequenced was blood. J is TRBJ2-5 and V is TRBV12-3 or TRBV12-4; possibly TRBD1 for D (6 bases). This receptor was identified in a boy younger than 18 in good health. CDR3 sequence reads: CASSEGVRGQETQYF. DNA of the CDR3: TGTGCCAGCAGTGAGGGGGTCAGGGGTCAAGAGACCCAGTACTTC.